Below are 25 T cell receptor beta chains sequenced from a single sample in a study of shared clonotypes between healthy human individuals. Libraries were prepared by immunoSEQ multiplex PCR; TCRdb keeps only in-frame clonotypes and omits some of them. Here the sample spans a few million clones, roughly 92% being singletons. Sequencing was performed on naive CD4+ T cells from PBMCs. Subset denoted: CD45RA+ positively selected. These receptors were collected from a man between 18 and 29 years old in good health. Some clones in this sample may be carry-over from other donors' samples.

This chain connects TRBV28 to TRBJ1-1; D is uncertain. The CDR3 extends over 14 amino acids. V dropped 11 bases and J dropped 5 bases, with 21 bases sitting between them. Germline values: CDR1 MDHEN, CDR2 SYDVKM. CDR3 nucleotide sequence: TGTGCCGTTATGTGGGGATCATTGGAAACTGAAGCTTTCTTT. Its protein is CAVMWGSLETEAFF.

The chain recombines TRBV7-3 with TRBJ2-7; 13 bases map to TRBD2. The germline V gene has CDR1 SGHTA and CDR2 FQGTGA. The CDR3 loop spans 15 amino acids. With 5 bases clipped from V and 2 bases from J, the junction kept 3 bases outside the gene matches. The DNA of the CDR3 is TGTGCCAGCAGCCGGACTAGCGGGAGAACCTACGAGCAGTACTTC. Translating it yields CASSRTSGRTYEQYF.

This sequence joins TRBV2 and TRBJ1-5; 9 positions match TRBD1. The CDR3 has 14 amino acids. V shed 5 bases and J 3 bases; nucleotides not matched to a gene: 2. CDR1 and CDR2 (germline): SNHLY, FYNNEI. The CDR3 coding sequence is TGTGCCAGCAGTAGGGACAGGGTCAATCAGCCCCAGCATTTT. Translating it yields CASSRDRVNQPQHF.

The chain links TRBV5-5 to TRBJ2-6; D is ambiguous. The CDR3 is 16 amino acids. In germline, CDR1 is SGHKS, CDR2 YYEKEE (reference sequence). The ends were cut back, 7 bases at V and 1 base at J, with 15 bases in the middle. CDR3 sequence reads: CASAWLGRSGANVLTF. The CDR3 DNA reads TGTGCCAGCGCCTGGCTTGGAAGGTCTGGGGCCAACGTCCTGACTTTC.

The V and J genes are TRBV6-5 and TRBJ1-3, with TRBD1 as a possible D gene (6 bases). From germline, CDR1 is MNHEY and CDR2 SVGAGI. This CDR3 contains 15 residues. Trimming removed 10 bases at V and 2 bases at J, with 18 bases between. The CDR3 nucleotides are TGTGCCACGCGCCGGGACAAGGGCGCTGGAAACACCATATATTTT. Its translation: CATRRDKGAGNTIYF.

The chain carries TRBV28 and TRBJ2-1; TRBD1 aligns across 9 bases. Trimming removed 6 bases from V and 7 bases from J; junction bases left unmatched: 13. From germline, CDR1 is MDHEN and CDR2 SYDVKM. This CDR3 contains 16 residues. The CDR3 sequence: CASRGSGQGSVNEQFF. CDR3 bases: TGTGCCAGCAGAGGAAGCGGACAGGGGTCAGTAAATGAGCAGTTCTTC.

This clone was counted only a few times. The rearrangement links TRBV20-1 to TRBJ1-1; D is undetermined. CDR1 is DFQATT and CDR2 is SNEGSKA in the germline V gene (reference sequence). The CDR3 contains 11 residues. V dropped 4 bases and J dropped 7 bases, with 10 bases sitting between them. CDR3 residues: CSATGRLEAFF. The CDR3, as DNA: TGCAGTGCTACCGGGAGGCTTGAAGCTTTCTTT.

In DNA form, the CDR3 reads TGCGCCAGCAGCTCTAACGTAGCGGGGAAGACCTACGAGCAGTACTTC. Its protein is CASSSNVAGKTYEQYF. This sequence joins TRBV5-1 and TRBJ2-7, with TRBD2 identical over 8 bases. Germline lookup yields CDR1 SGHRS and CDR2 YFSETQ. V dropped 3 bases and J dropped 2; count of bases not matched to a gene: 10. The CDR3 sequence is 16 residues long.

V and J are TRBV2 and TRBJ1-2; D call uncertain. Trimming pared 4 bases from V and 3 bases from J, leaving 9 bases between. The CDR3 spans 13 residues. Germline loops: CDR1 SNHLY, CDR2 FYNNEI. CDR3 nucleotides: TGTGCCAGCAGTGTGTTACAAGACTATGGCTACACCTTC. It translates to CASSVLQDYGYTF.

The chain combines TRBV7-2 with TRBJ2-3; perhaps TRBD2 as D (6 bases). Trimming left V 4 bases short and J 7 bases short, with 15 bases between. CDR3 length: 14 amino acids. CDR1 and CDR2 (germline): SGHTA, FQGNSA. CDR3 nucleotides: TGTGCCAGCAGCTGGGGACTCCCCGGGAATACGCAGTATTTT. It encodes CASSWGLPGNTQYF.

The rearrangement joins TRBV9 to TRBJ2-2; D remains ambiguous. Looked up from germline, CDR1 is SGDLS and CDR2 is YYNGEE. Trimming stripped 3 bases from V and 7 bases from J, with 13 bases between. CDR3 length: 14 residues. The CDR3: CASSDLSYRGELFF. The CDR3 nucleotides are TGTGCCAGCAGCGACCTATCATACCGCGGGGAGCTGTTTTTT.

The V call is TRBV20-1, the J call TRBJ2-5; no reliable D call. The V gene lost 3 bases and the J gene lost 4 bases, with 6 bases spanning the gap. The CDR3 extends over 11 amino acids. Germline assignment: CDR1 DFQATT and CDR2 SNEGSKA (reference sequence). CDR3 amino acids: CSASASETQYF. The CDR3 nucleotides read TGCAGTGCTAGTGCCTCAGAGACCCAGTACTTC.

This chain links TRBV5-5 with TRBJ1-1; 8 nucleotides agree with TRBD1. The CDR3 sequence is 15 residues long. In germline, CDR1 is SGHKS, CDR2 YYEKEE (reference sequence). The trim removed 4 bases at V and 2 bases at J, leaving 7 bases unmatched. CDR3 sequence: CASSHLPGGNTEAFF. CDR3 DNA sequence: TGTGCCAGCAGCCACCTCCCAGGGGGCAACACTGAAGCTTTCTTT.

This clone turned up a few times. The V call is TRBV7-9, the J call TRBJ2-1; D is unclear. Trimming took off 3 bases at V and 9 bases at J, with 9 bases between the two ends. CDR1 and CDR2 from the germline V gene are SEHNR and FQNEAQ (reference sequence). CDR3 length equals 12 residues. CDR3 DNA: TGTGCCAGCAGCTTTGCGGTGGGTGAGCAGTTCTTC. This translates into CASSFAVGEQFF.

The chain employs TRBV27 and TRBJ2-2; D is unclear. With 5 bases removed from V and 7 bases from J, the gap between germline ends came to 14 bases. The CDR3 length is 14 residues. From germline, CDR1 is MNHEY and CDR2 SMNVEV (reference sequence). As DNA, the CDR3 is TGTGCCAGCAGTCTTGGTTTGGGTTTCGGGGAGCTGTTTTTT. Encoded protein: CASSLGLGFGELFF.

This clone was recorded only once. The chain joins TRBV2 to TRBJ2-5, with D possibly being TRBD1 (6 bases). Germline lookup yields CDR1 SNHLY and CDR2 FYNNEI. With 7 bases removed from V and 5 bases from J, the gap between germline ends came to 17 bases. This CDR3 is built from 14 residues. CDR3 region: CASTPQGLGETQYF. CDR3 DNA: TGTGCCAGCACCCCTCAGGGGCTGGGGGAGACCCAGTACTTC.

The V call is TRBV27, the J call TRBJ2-7; 12 bases align to TRBD2. CDR3 size: 17 residues. Germline V gene data show CDR1 as MNHEY and CDR2 as SMNVEV (reference sequence). Germline trimming cut 2 bases from V and 5 bases from J; bases unmatched to any gene: 10. The CDR3 loop reads CASSLRPPGLAGHEQYF. CDR3 nucleotide sequence: TGTGCCAGCAGTTTACGCCCCCCCGGACTAGCGGGACACGAGCAGTACTTC.

This sequence joins TRBV28 and TRBJ2-5, with D perhaps given as TRBD1 or TRBD2 (5 bases each). The germline CDR1 and CDR2 sequences are MDHEN and SYDVKM. Trimming left V 4 bases short and J 4 bases short, with 16 bases between. The CDR3 extends over 15 amino acids. CDR3 loop: CASSSPGTDGETQYF. CDR3 DNA sequence: TGTGCCAGCAGTTCCCCCGGGACGGACGGAGAGACCCAGTACTTC.

J is TRBJ1-3 and V is TRBV5-1; tentatively, D is TRBD1 (5 bases). The CDR3 extends over 15 amino acids. The V gene lost 1 base and the J gene lost 5 bases, with 13 bases spanning the gap. Germline-derived CDR1 and CDR2 are SGHRS and YFSETQ. The CDR3 loop reads CASSLPSGNRNTIYF. In nucleotides, the CDR3 is TGCGCCAGCAGCTTGCCGTCAGGGAACCGAAACACCATATATTTT.

The table lists this clone with a few counts. The chain carries TRBV19 and TRBJ1-1; TRBD1 is a possible D gene (5 bases). The CDR3 consists of 10 residues. Germline lookup yields CDR1 LNHDA and CDR2 SQIVND (reference sequence). V was trimmed by 5 bases and J by 7 bases, leaving 5 bases between them. The CDR3 DNA sequence: TGTGCCAGTAGTCAGGGTGAAGCTTTCTTT. It codes for CASSQGEAFF.

The chain uses TRBV5-1 and TRBJ1-2; D is uncertain. Per the germline V gene, CDR1 is SGHRS and CDR2 is YFSETQ. The CDR3 is 14 residues long. V dropped 4 bases and J dropped 1 base, with 11 bases sitting between them. The CDR3 loop is CASSPEGNNYGYTF. The CDR3 coding sequence is TGCGCCAGCAGCCCTGAAGGTAATAACTATGGCTACACCTTC.

The chain has TRBV7-3 and TRBJ2-3; perhaps TRBD1 as D (6 bases). The CDR3 runs 14 residues. Germline CDR1 reads SGHTA; CDR2 reads FQGTGA. V was cut by 3 bases and J by 4 bases, with 11 bases left in between. As DNA, the CDR3 is TGTGCCAGCAGCTTTACAGGGTTCGCAGATACGCAGTATTTT. It codes for CASSFTGFADTQYF.

The chain links TRBV28 to TRBJ2-3; 8 bases match TRBD2. This CDR3 is built from 14 residues. Per the germline V gene, CDR1 is MDHEN and CDR2 is SYDVKM. After removal of 2 bases from V and 5 bases from J, the junction contained 3 bases not matched to a gene. The CDR3, as DNA: TGTGCCAGCAGTTTAATGCTAGCGGGAGATACGCAGTATTTT. Its translation is CASSLMLAGDTQYF.

V gene TRBV28 combines with J gene TRBJ2-1; tentatively, D is TRBD1 (5 bases). The CDR3 extends over 15 amino acids. Germline values: CDR1 MDHEN, CDR2 SYDVKM. V gave up 2 bases and J gave up 6 bases, with 14 bases separating them. The CDR3 DNA sequence: TGTGCCAGCAGTTTAGAGCCGAAGGGGCGCAATGAGCAGTTCTTC. Translation: CASSLEPKGRNEQFF.

This chain links TRBV5-4 with TRBJ2-1; maybe TRBD2 (6 bases). The V gene's germline CDR1 is SGHNT and CDR2 YYREEE (reference sequence). The CDR3 runs to 13 residues. The V end was cut by 4 bases, the J end by 5 bases, with 10 bases between. The CDR3 spells CASSAGGNNEQFF. The CDR3 coding sequence is TGTGCCAGCAGCGCTGGGGGGAACAATGAGCAGTTCTTC.